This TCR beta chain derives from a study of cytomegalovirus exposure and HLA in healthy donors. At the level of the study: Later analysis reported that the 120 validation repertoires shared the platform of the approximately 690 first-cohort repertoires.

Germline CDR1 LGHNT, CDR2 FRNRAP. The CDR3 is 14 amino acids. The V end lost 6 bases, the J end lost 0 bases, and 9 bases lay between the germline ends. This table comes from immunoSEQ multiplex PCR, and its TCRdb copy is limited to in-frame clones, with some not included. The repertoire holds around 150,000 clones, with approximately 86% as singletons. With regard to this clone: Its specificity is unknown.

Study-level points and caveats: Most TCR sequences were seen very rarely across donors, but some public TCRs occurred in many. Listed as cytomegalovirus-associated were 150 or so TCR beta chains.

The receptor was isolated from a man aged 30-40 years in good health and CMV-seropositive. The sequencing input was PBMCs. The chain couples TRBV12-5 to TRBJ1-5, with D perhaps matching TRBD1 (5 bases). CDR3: CASGLTVSNQPQHF. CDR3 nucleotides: TGTGCTAGTGGACTGACAGTTAGCAATCAGCCCCAGCATTTT.